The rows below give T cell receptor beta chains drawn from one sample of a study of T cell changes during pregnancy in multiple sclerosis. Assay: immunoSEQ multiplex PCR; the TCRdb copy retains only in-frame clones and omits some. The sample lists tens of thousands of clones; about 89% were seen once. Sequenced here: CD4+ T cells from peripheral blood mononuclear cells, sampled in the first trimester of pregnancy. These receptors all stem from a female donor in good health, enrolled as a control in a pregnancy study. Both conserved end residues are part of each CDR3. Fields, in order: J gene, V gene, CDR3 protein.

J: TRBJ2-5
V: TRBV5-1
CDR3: CASKSSGGAQETQYF

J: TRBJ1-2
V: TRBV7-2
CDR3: CASSPSGGNYGYTF

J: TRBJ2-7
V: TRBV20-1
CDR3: CSASDSEQYF

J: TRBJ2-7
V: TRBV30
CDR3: CAWSVLTSGAYEQYF

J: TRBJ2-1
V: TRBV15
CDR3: CATSSRLAGGINEQFF

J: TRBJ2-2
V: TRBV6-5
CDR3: CASTPGQGASGELFF

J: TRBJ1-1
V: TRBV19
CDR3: CASSPGFWDTEAFF

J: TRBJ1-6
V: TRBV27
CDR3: CASSFGSGVDSPLHF

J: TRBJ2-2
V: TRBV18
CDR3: CASSPGPSTGELFF

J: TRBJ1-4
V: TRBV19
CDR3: CASSMAVNEKLFF

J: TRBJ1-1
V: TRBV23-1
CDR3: CASSQEGNTEAFF

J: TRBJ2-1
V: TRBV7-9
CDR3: CASSPGLAGSYNEQFF

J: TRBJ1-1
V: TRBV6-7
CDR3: CASSYPNYLRGEAFF

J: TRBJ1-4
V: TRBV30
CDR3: CAWSGFGGGNEKLFF

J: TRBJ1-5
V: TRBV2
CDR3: CASSGDRGQPQHF

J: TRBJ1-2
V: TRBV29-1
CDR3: CSVALGDYGYTF

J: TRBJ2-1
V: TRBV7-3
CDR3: CASQRSPSSYNEQFF

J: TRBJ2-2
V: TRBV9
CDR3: CASSVGVPTGELFF

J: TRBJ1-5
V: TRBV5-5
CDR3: CASTIHGASNQPQHF

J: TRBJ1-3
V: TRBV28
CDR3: CASSVQGSGNTIYF

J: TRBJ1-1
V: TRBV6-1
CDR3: CASSEWGRNTEAFF

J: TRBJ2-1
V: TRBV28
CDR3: CASQTGNYNEQFF

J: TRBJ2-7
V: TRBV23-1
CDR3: CASSRRPRLPPGLVSHEQYF